What follows are 27 T cell receptor beta chains derived from one specimen sequenced in a study of monozygotic twins with inflammatory bowel disease. TCRdb derives one entry per CDR3 protein from the 5' RACE reads, leaving out DNA. The sample table sets out 400,000 to 500,000 distinct CDR3 sequences. Sequencing was performed on blood. All receptors come from a human donor with ulcerative colitis or Crohn's disease, or a healthy co-twin of an affected twin (not recorded which).

CDR3 region: CSVEVPPYEAFF. This rearrangement joins TRBV29-1 to TRBJ1-1. This CDR3 has 12 amino acids. Germline V lookup: CDR1 SQVTM, CDR2 ANQGSEA.

The chain has TRBV5-1 and TRBJ2-5; TCRdb gives TRBD2 as the D gene, but with no DNA this cannot be confirmed. Germline CDR1 and CDR2: SGHRS and YFSETQ. The CDR3 spans 14 residues. The CDR3 loop reads CASSLQTREETQYF.

The rearrangement uses TRBV5-4 and TRBJ2-6; with no DNA, the TCRdb D assignment of TRBD2 cannot be verified. Germline V lookup: CDR1 SGHNT, CDR2 YYREEE (reference sequence). This CDR3 region has 19 residues. CDR3 region: CASSFPTAYSGEEANVLTF.

V and J are TRBV5-1 and TRBJ2-3; TCRdb indicates TRBD1, and absent DNA this call remains unverified. From germline, CDR1 is SGHRS and CDR2 YFSETQ. The CDR3 has 14 amino acids. This CDR3 reads CASSSTGNTDTQYF.

The V gene is TRBV20-1, the J gene TRBJ2-3; TCRdb calls TRBD1, which cannot be checked without DNA. This CDR3 has 12 residues. The V gene's germline CDR1 is DFQATT and CDR2 SNEGSKA (reference sequence). CDR3 residues: CSARMAPDTQYF.

The J gene is TRBJ2-3, the V gene TRBV10-3; checking the TCRdb D call of TRBD2 is not possible without DNA. The germline V gene has CDR1 ENHRY and CDR2 SYGVKD. The CDR3 runs 15 residues. The CDR3 spells CAINTGLAAKDTQYF.

This chain uses TRBV19 with TRBJ1-2; absent DNA, TCRdb's TRBD1 call cannot be checked. The CDR3 is 17 residues long. Germline V gene lookup returns CDR1 LNHDA and CDR2 SQIVND (reference sequence). The CDR3 sequence: CASSMGRRTGRNYGYTF.

The V and J genes are TRBV25-1 and TRBJ1-6. The CDR3 has 13 amino acids. The germline CDR1 and CDR2 sequences are MGHDK and SYGVNS. The CDR3 loop is CASSDRVAPPLHF.

The chain combines TRBV19 with TRBJ1-5; TCRdb reports TRBD1, a call that lacks DNA to check it against. The germline CDR1 and CDR2 sequences are LNHDA and SQIVND (reference sequence). This CDR3 is 14 amino acids long. Here the CDR3 reads CASSREPRGQPQHF.

The chain uses TRBV27 and TRBJ2-3. Germline CDR1 is MNHEY and CDR2 is SMNVEV (reference sequence). The CDR3 extends over 15 amino acids. CDR3 loop: CASSANFLSTDTQYF.

The J gene is TRBJ1-1, the V gene TRBV5-1; the TCRdb call, TRBD1, lacks DNA for checking. The CDR3 totals 13 residues. The germline CDR1 and CDR2 sequences are SGHRS and YFSETQ. The CDR3 sequence: CASAQGRNTEAFF.

The J gene is TRBJ2-3, the V gene TRBV15; TCRdb reports TRBD1, a call that lacks DNA to check it against. This CDR3 has 15 amino acids. In germline, CDR1 is LNHNV, CDR2 YYDKDF (reference sequence). CDR3 region: CAISRYRDQTDTQYF.

The chain links TRBV7-9 to TRBJ2-1; the TRBD2 assignment by TCRdb is unverifiable without DNA. This CDR3 contains 12 residues. Per the germline V gene, CDR1 is SEHNR and CDR2 is FQNEAQ (reference sequence). CDR3 in amino acids: CASSSGRNEQFF.

The rearrangement links TRBV28 to TRBJ2-5; the D call of TRBD2 rests on TCRdb alone, since no DNA is present to check it. This CDR3 contains 15 residues. The germline V gene has CDR1 MDHEN and CDR2 SYDVKM. This chain's CDR3 is CTSSLGGTSGETQYF.

The CDR3 is CASSHGPSNTGELFF. This chain links TRBV7-9 with TRBJ2-2. Germline assignment: CDR1 SEHNR and CDR2 FQNEAQ (reference sequence). This CDR3 has 15 amino acids.

The chain links TRBV12-3 or TRBV12-4 to TRBJ1-2. This CDR3 has 13 residues. The CDR3 reads CAIRRESDYGYTF.

The gene calls are TRBV28 and TRBJ2-1; checking the TCRdb D call of TRBD2 is not possible without DNA. Per germline, CDR1 MDHEN and CDR2 SYDVKM. The CDR3 is 11 residues long. CDR3 loop: CASSKSREQFF.

V and J are TRBV5-6 and TRBJ1-2; the TRBD1 assignment by TCRdb is unverifiable without DNA. This CDR3 has 13 residues. Looked up from germline, CDR1 is SGHDT and CDR2 is YYEEEE. The CDR3 sequence is CASSLGRTPGYTF.

V gene TRBV6-5 combines with J gene TRBJ2-7; TCRdb's D call, TRBD1, is unchecked because there is no DNA. The CDR3 covers 16 residues. Germline V gene data show CDR1 as MNHEY and CDR2 as SVGAGI. The CDR3 loop is CASSYSPDRPSYEQYF.

The chain couples TRBV29-1 to TRBJ2-7; TCRdb's assignment of TRBD1 cannot be checked, as there is no DNA. CDR3 length equals 14 residues. Per germline, CDR1 SQVTM and CDR2 ANQGSEA. The CDR3 sequence is CSAVGDGGTYEQYF.

This chain connects TRBV7-2 to TRBJ2-1; TCRdb designates TRBD2, a call that cannot be tested without DNA. Germline V gives CDR1 SGHTA, CDR2 FQGNSA. The CDR3 has 16 residues. This chain's CDR3 is CASRLRTSSSDVEQFF.

V gene TRBV7-6 combines with J gene TRBJ2-1; TCRdb lists TRBD2, though no DNA is available to test this call. CDR1 is SGHVS, CDR2 FNYEAQ, per germline. CDR3 size: 13 residues. This chain's CDR3 is CASSSGLVNEQFF.

V usage is TRBV12-3 or TRBV12-4 and J usage is TRBJ2-1; TCRdb's D gene call, TRBD2, goes unchecked for lack of DNA. This CDR3 is 15 amino acids long. This chain's CDR3 is CASSSGLRVYNEQFF.

The chain recombines TRBV6-1 with TRBJ2-3; TCRdb indicates TRBD2, and absent DNA this call remains unverified. The CDR3 spans 15 residues. Germline V CDR1 and CDR2: MNHNS, SASEGT. The CDR3 loop reads CASREELAGGDTQYF.

The chain has TRBV5-1 and TRBJ2-7; TCRdb lists TRBD2, though no DNA is available to test this call. This CDR3 is built from 15 residues. Germline-derived CDR1 and CDR2 are SGHRS and YFSETQ. This chain's CDR3 is CASSLVGGSGYEQYF.

This CDR3 reads CSALTGGGSGYTF. This chain uses TRBV20-1 with TRBJ1-2; the D call from TCRdb, TRBD1, cannot be confirmed without DNA. Germline V gives CDR1 DFQATT, CDR2 SNEGSKA (reference sequence). The CDR3 has 13 residues.

The V call is TRBV30, the J call TRBJ1-1; TCRdb designates TRBD1, a call that cannot be tested without DNA. The germline gives CDR1 GTSNPN, CDR2 SVGIG (reference sequence). The CDR3 covers 13 residues. The CDR3 spells CAWSVLQGSEAFF.